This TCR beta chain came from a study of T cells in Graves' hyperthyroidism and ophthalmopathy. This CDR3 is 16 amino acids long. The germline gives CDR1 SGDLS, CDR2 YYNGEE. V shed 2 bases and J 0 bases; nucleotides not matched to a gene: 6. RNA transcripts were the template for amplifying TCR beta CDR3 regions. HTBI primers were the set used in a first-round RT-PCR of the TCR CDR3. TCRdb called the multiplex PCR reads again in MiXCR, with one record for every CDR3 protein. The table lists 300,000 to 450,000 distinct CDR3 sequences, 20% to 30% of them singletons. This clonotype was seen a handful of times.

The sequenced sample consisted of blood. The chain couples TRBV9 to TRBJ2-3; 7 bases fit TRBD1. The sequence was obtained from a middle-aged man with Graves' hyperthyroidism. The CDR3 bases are TGTGCCAGCAGCGTTATTACAGGGGCTAGCACAGATACGCAGTATTTT. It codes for CASSVITGASTDTQYF.